This T cell receptor beta chain was captured in a study of blood T cells in healthy people across ages. Study overall: When template switching was applied, about one barcoded beta molecule was captured per two T cells.

V gave up 4 bases and J gave up 0 bases, with 7 bases separating them. Germline V CDR1 and CDR2: MGHRA, YSYEKL. This CDR3 contains 15 residues. The donors, all healthy, were Caucasians living in Russia, aged about 6 to 100. Primed by a sample-barcoded 5' primer and a J-beta primer mix, a second PCR proceeded for roughly 7 to 11 cycles. All cDNA molecules were each tagged by a template-switch adaptor with 12 random nucleotides. From the 5' RACE reads, TCRdb called clonotypes with MiXCR, one entry per CDR3 protein. This repertoire shows 800,000 to 1,000,000 distinct CDR3 sequences, approximately 49% found once; its top ten account for around an eighth. Regarding this clonotype: Antigen unknown.

Study results and caveats: The CMV status of each donor remained undetermined, and this could have confounded shifts in expanded clonotypes.

This TCR was recovered from a man in his thirties or forties in good health. The chain recombines TRBV4-1 with TRBJ1-6; no reliable D call. The sequencing input was blood. The CDR3 DNA reads TGCGCCAGCAGCCCTAGTTACTCCTATAATTCACCCCTCCACTTT. It encodes CASSPSYSYNSPLHF.